Following are 30 T cell receptor beta chains from one sample sequenced in a study of cytomegalovirus exposure and HLA in healthy donors. Researchers ran the PCR with 60 Vbeta and 13 Jbeta primers. TCRdb's table, derived via immunoSEQ multiplex PCR, lists solely in-frame clones and lacks some. The sample shows 150,000 to 200,000 clones, about 13% of them seen only once. The sample consisted of PBMCs. All receptors come from a man in his forties or fifties in good health and CMV-seropositive.

The V and J genes are TRBV6-6 and TRBJ2-7; TRBD2 matches at 8 bases. Germline-derived CDR1 and CDR2 are MNHNY and SVGAGI (reference sequence). Trimming cost V 4 bases and J 0 bases; bases outside gene matches: 5. The CDR3 is 15 residues long. The CDR3 bases are TGTGCCAGCAGTTCCCCGGGGGGGGGCTCCTACGAGCAGTACTTC. Amino acid sequence: CASSSPGGGSYEQYF.

This sequence joins TRBV27 and TRBJ1-2, with 7 positions matching TRBD1. The CDR3 contains 17 residues. Germline CDR1 and CDR2: MNHEY and SMNVEV (reference sequence). V gave up 1 base and J gave up 0 bases; unmatched junction bases: 8. The CDR3 DNA reads TGTGCCAGCAGTTTATTTTCTGGGACAGCAGCTAACTATGGCTACACCTTC. Protein product: CASSLFSGTAANYGYTF.

The rearrangement joins TRBV5-1 to TRBJ2-7; 9 nucleotides align to TRBD1. The CDR3 has 14 residues. CDR1 is SGHRS and CDR2 is YFSETQ in the germline V gene. The V segment lost 0 bases and the J segment 7 bases; nucleotides outside the gene matches: 5. The CDR3 here is CASSLGQGVGEQYF. CDR3 coding DNA: TGCGCCAGCAGCTTGGGACAGGGGGTCGGGGAGCAGTACTTC.

The chain combines TRBV27 with TRBJ2-3; 10 bases are shared with TRBD1. This CDR3 is built from 18 residues. Germline V lookup: CDR1 MNHEY, CDR2 SMNVEV (reference sequence). V lost 5 bases and J lost 5; bases outside the gene matches: 16. The CDR3 bases are TGTGCCAGCAGTAACCAAATGGACAGGGGGACCTTTCGAGATACGCAGTATTTT. Translated: CASSNQMDRGTFRDTQYF.

This clone turned up a few times. The chain combines TRBV27 with TRBJ2-1, with D maybe TRBD1 (6 bases). Deletions cut 6 bases from V and 3 bases from J, with 12 bases between. CDR3 length: 14 amino acids. The germline V gene has CDR1 MNHEY and CDR2 SMNVEV (reference sequence). This CDR3 reads CASSFRDNYNEQFF. For the CDR3, the DNA is TGTGCCAGCAGCTTCCGGGACAACTACAATGAGCAGTTCTTC.

This clone was counted between two and nine times. This chain joins TRBV5-8 and TRBJ1-5; D ambiguous. V was trimmed by 4 bases and J by 7 bases, leaving 18 bases between them. Germline CDR1 and CDR2: SGHTS and YDEGEE. The CDR3 extends over 15 amino acids. DNA for the CDR3: TGTGCCAGCAGCGTCGATTTCGGGGTCAACCAGCCCCAGCATTTT. Encoded protein: CASSVDFGVNQPQHF.

This clone was detected a few times. The chain recombines TRBV5-6 with TRBJ2-5; 9 positions match TRBD1. The CDR3 loop spans 16 amino acids. J lost 6 bases, V lost 0 bases, and 9 bases had no gene match. Germline assignment: CDR1 SGHDT and CDR2 YYEEEE. The CDR3 DNA reads as TGTGCCAGCAGCTTGGTAACAGGGGGCGGTCTAAAGACCCAGTACTTC. Its translation is CASSLVTGGGLKTQYF.

This sequence joins TRBV4-2 and TRBJ2-1; D unresolved. V lost 3 bases and J lost 0, with 12 bases in between. Germline V lookup: CDR1 LGHNA, CDR2 YNFKEQ. This CDR3 has 16 residues. For the CDR3, the DNA is TGTGCCAGCAGCCATCGAACCGGGTCCTCCTACAATGAGCAGTTCTTC. This encodes CASSHRTGSSYNEQFF.

This chain connects TRBV5-5 to TRBJ1-1; 8 nucleotides match TRBD1. Germline V lookup: CDR1 SGHKS, CDR2 YYEKEE (reference sequence). CDR3 length equals 13 residues. The J segment lost 4 bases and the V segment lost 1 base, leaving 0 bases of the junction unmatched. CDR3 coding DNA: TGTGCCAGCAGCTTGCAGGGGGCCACTGAAGCTTTCTTT. It is translated as CASSLQGATEAFF.

This clone has just a few counts. The genes are TRBV6-1 and TRBJ1-5; D is undetermined. Trimming stripped 3 bases from V and 6 bases from J, with 9 bases between. Looked up from germline, CDR1 is MNHNS and CDR2 is SASEGT. The CDR3 totals 13 residues. The DNA for the CDR3 is TGTGCCAGCAGTGAGGTGGAGGGTCAGCCCCAGCATTTT. It codes for CASSEVEGQPQHF.

V usage is TRBV2 and J usage is TRBJ2-1, with 7 nucleotides matching TRBD2. After removal of 8 bases from V and 6 bases from J, the junction contained 4 bases not matched to a gene. CDR3 size: 12 residues. Germline V gene lookup returns CDR1 SNHLY and CDR2 FYNNEI. CDR3 amino acids: CASSGLRNEQFF. CDR3 coding DNA: TGTGCCAGCTCGGGACTACGCAATGAGCAGTTCTTC. The complete variable domain, with remaining parts taken from reference TRBV2 and TRBJ2-1, reads EPEVTQTPSHQVTQMGQEVILRCVPISNHLYFYWYRQILGQKVEFLVSFYNNEISEKSEIFDDQFSVERPDGSNFTLKIRSTKLEDSAMYFCASSGLRNEQFFGPGTRLTVL.

The rearrangement links TRBV7-6 to TRBJ2-3; D is unresolved. From germline, CDR1 is SGHVS and CDR2 FNYEAQ. The CDR3 sequence is 16 residues long. V was shortened by 0 bases and J by 8 bases, with 18 bases between the two germline ends. The CDR3 sequence: CASSLALFGSFGTQYF. CDR3 sequence (DNA): TGTGCCAGCAGCTTAGCGCTTTTCGGGTCGTTTGGTACGCAGTATTTT.

The chain is built from TRBV7-2 and TRBJ1-3, with a possible D match to TRBD1 (6 bases). The CDR3 length is 17 residues. Germline V gene lookup returns CDR1 SGHTA and CDR2 FQGNSA. V was shortened by 4 bases and J by 4 bases, with 20 bases between the two germline ends. This CDR3 reads CASSSRGQRLWGNTIYF. CDR3 sequence (DNA): TGTGCCAGCAGCTCCCGGGGACAAAGGTTGTGGGGAAACACCATATATTTT. Full variable domain (remainder filled in from reference TRBV7-2 and TRBJ1-3): GAGVSQSPSNKVTEKGKDVELRCDPISGHTALYWYRQSLGQGLEFLIYFQGNSAPDKSGLPSDRFSAERTGGSVSTLTIQRTQQEDSAVYLCASSSRGQRLWGNTIYFGEGSWLTVV.

The chain couples TRBV5-8 to TRBJ1-3; TRBD1 is a possible D gene (6 bases). V was trimmed by 4 bases and J by 0 bases, leaving 17 bases between them. This CDR3 spans 17 amino acids. Per germline, CDR1 SGHTS and CDR2 YDEGEE. The CDR3 bases are TGTGCCAGCAGCGTGGCGGGGGGCTCACACTCTGGAAACACCATATATTTT. It translates to CASSVAGGSHSGNTIYF. Full variable domain (remainder filled in from reference TRBV5-8 and TRBJ1-3): EAGVTQSPTHLIKTRGQQATLRCSPISGHTSVYWYQQALGLGLQFLLWYDEGEERNRGNFPPRFSGRQFPNYSSELNVNALELEDSALYLCASSVAGGSHSGNTIYFGEGSWLTVV.

There are a few counts of this clone. J is TRBJ1-4 and V is TRBV7-9; no clear D. V was trimmed by 0 bases and J by 6 bases, leaving 14 bases between them. The CDR3 has 16 residues. CDR1 and CDR2 from the germline V gene are SEHNR and FQNEAQ (reference sequence). The CDR3 is CASSLALTAGDEKLFF. The DNA for the CDR3 is TGTGCCAGCAGCTTAGCGCTCACAGCGGGCGATGAAAAACTGTTTTTT.

The chain couples TRBV7-2 to TRBJ1-3, with no clear D. Per germline, CDR1 SGHTA and CDR2 FQGNSA. Trimming pared 4 bases from V and 4 bases from J, leaving 14 bases between. This CDR3 comprises 15 residues. DNA of the CDR3: TGTGCCAGCAGCTCTCAAGGTGGGCTGGGAAACACCATATATTTT. This encodes CASSSQGGLGNTIYF.

This clone appeared a few times. The chain links TRBV7-7 to TRBJ2-2; 9 nucleotides align to TRBD1. There are 17 residues in the CDR3. V gave up 5 bases and J gave up 7 bases; unmatched junction bases: 14. Germline V gene lookup returns CDR1 SSHAT and CDR2 FNYEAQ (reference sequence). The CDR3 here is CASSRGRDRALGGELFF. CDR3 bases: TGTGCCAGCAGCAGGGGCCGGGACAGGGCGTTAGGCGGGGAGCTGTTTTTT.

This clone came up a few times. The J gene is TRBJ2-4, the V gene TRBV9; D remains unclear. The ends were cut back, 3 bases at V and 0 bases at J, with 7 bases in the middle. This CDR3 is built from 14 residues. Germline V gene lookup returns CDR1 SGDLS and CDR2 YYNGEE. The CDR3 coding sequence is TGTGCCAGCAGCGCATCAGGAGCCAAAAACATTCAGTACTTC. It specifies CASSASGAKNIQYF.

A few counts support this clone. The rearrangement uses TRBV30 and TRBJ1-1; 7 bases are shared with TRBD1. The germline V gene encodes CDR1 GTSNPN and CDR2 SVGIG (reference sequence). The CDR3 has 14 amino acids. With V trimmed by 2 bases and J by 0 bases, 3 bases remained unmatched. CDR3 in amino acids: CAWSSGTVNTEAFF. The CDR3 nucleotides read TGTGCCTGGAGTTCCGGGACAGTGAACACTGAAGCTTTCTTT.

This clone showed up many times. The rearrangement uses TRBV7-9 and TRBJ1-1; possible D gene TRBD1, 5 bases. Trimming removed 6 bases at V and 5 bases at J, with 25 bases between. The germline V gene encodes CDR1 SEHNR and CDR2 FQNEAQ (reference sequence). The CDR3 length is 17 residues. CDR3 in amino acids: CASRLPGVKGERTEAFF. The DNA for the CDR3 is TGTGCCAGCAGACTCCCGGGGGTGAAAGGGGAGAGGACTGAAGCTTTCTTT.

J is TRBJ1-2 and V is TRBV5-6; no firm D call. The germline V gene encodes CDR1 SGHDT and CDR2 YYEEEE. Trimming cost V 4 bases and J 3 bases, with 16 bases left between them. The CDR3 has 15 residues. CDR3 sequence reads: CASSRRGRLDYGYTF. The DNA of the CDR3 is TGTGCCAGCAGCCGTCGAGGCCGGTTAGACTATGGCTACACCTTC.

This sequence joins TRBV19 and TRBJ1-5; D unclear. V lost 7 bases and J 4 bases, leaving 8 bases between the germline ends. Germline values: CDR1 LNHDA, CDR2 SQIVND (reference sequence). The CDR3 has 12 residues. In DNA form, the CDR3 reads TGTGCCAGTATGGTAGCGAATCAGCCCCAGCATTTT. Amino acids: CASMVANQPQHF.

This clone was seen more than once but under ten times. V gene TRBV20-1 combines with J gene TRBJ2-5; a possible D gene is TRBD1 (5 bases). Trimming took off 8 bases at V and 1 base at J, with 8 bases between the two ends. The CDR3 is 11 residues long. Germline loops: CDR1 DFQATT, CDR2 SNEGSKA (reference sequence). This CDR3 is CSPQGQETQYF. The CDR3 DNA reads TGCAGTCCTCAGGGCCAAGAGACCCAGTACTTC.

This clone was recorded a few times. CDR3 region: CASSFTTGGTEAFF. CDR3 DNA sequence: TGTGCCAGCAGCTTCACGACAGGGGGCACTGAAGCTTTCTTT. V usage is TRBV5-6 and J usage is TRBJ1-1, with TRBD1 matching 9 bases. Germline V gene data show CDR1 as SGHDT and CDR2 as YYEEEE. This CDR3 has 14 residues. V gave up 2 bases and J gave up 4 bases; unmatched junction bases: 3. The variable domain in full, with the rest retrieved from reference TRBV5-6 and TRBJ1-1, is DAGVTQSPTHLIKTRGQQVTLRCSPKSGHDTVSWYQQALGQGPQFIFQYYEEEERQRGNFPDRFSGHQFPNYSSELNVNALLLGDSALYLCASSFTTGGTEAFFGQGTRLTVV.

V usage is TRBV27 and J usage is TRBJ2-1, with 7 bases identical to TRBD2. The CDR3 sequence is 14 residues long. The J segment lost 5 bases and the V segment lost 4 bases, leaving 5 bases of the junction unmatched. Germline CDR1 reads MNHEY; CDR2 reads SMNVEV (reference sequence). The CDR3 spells CASSSPSGNNEQFF. CDR3 nucleotide sequence: TGTGCCAGCAGTTCTCCTAGCGGAAACAATGAGCAGTTCTTC.

The rearrangement uses TRBV5-1 and TRBJ2-7, with TRBD1 as a possible D gene (7 bases). This CDR3 comprises 13 residues. Trimming took 0 bases from V and 7 from J, leaving 11 bases between them. Germline CDR1 is SGHRS and CDR2 is YFSETQ. This chain's CDR3 is CASSLDRGGEQYF. The CDR3 DNA follows: TGCGCCAGCAGCTTGGACAGGGGAGGTGAGCAGTACTTC.

J is TRBJ1-4 and V is TRBV9; perhaps TRBD1 as D (6 bases). Germline loops: CDR1 SGDLS, CDR2 YYNGEE. V shed 4 bases and J shed 4 bases, with 17 bases lying between them. CDR3 length equals 16 residues. CDR3 amino acids: CASSRLGGTINEKLFF. CDR3 DNA: TGTGCCAGCAGCCGACTGGGGGGGACAATTAATGAAAAACTGTTTTTT.

The chain links TRBV28 to TRBJ1-1; 9 nucleotides agree with TRBD1. Losses at the gene ends were 7 bases for V and 4 bases for J; bases not matched to a gene: 7. Looked up from germline, CDR1 is MDHEN and CDR2 is SYDVKM. This CDR3 spans 14 amino acids. The DNA of the CDR3 is TGTGCCAGCAACCAACAGGGGGCGCTCACTGAAGCTTTCTTT. It specifies CASNQQGALTEAFF.

This clone was counted only a few times. The chain is built from TRBV5-6 and TRBJ1-1; no clear D gene. Between the trimmed V and J ends, which lost 0 bases and 6 bases, there was a span of 6 bases. The germline CDR1 and CDR2 sequences are SGHDT and YYEEEE. This CDR3 is built from 12 residues. The CDR3 loop is CASSLAMSEAFF. The CDR3 DNA follows: TGTGCCAGCAGCTTGGCCATGTCTGAAGCTTTCTTT.

V and J are TRBV6-5 and TRBJ1-5; D might be TRBD1 (5 bases). Per the germline V gene, CDR1 is MNHEY and CDR2 is SVGAGI. Deletions cut 1 base from V and 6 bases from J, with 10 bases between. This CDR3 is built from 14 residues. CDR3 sequence (DNA): TGTGCCAGCAGTTACTGGCAGGGTACTCAGCCCCAGCATTTT. Its translation: CASSYWQGTQPQHF.